This T cell receptor (beta chain) originates from a study of blood T cells in healthy people across ages. Alongside a J-beta primer mix, a sample-barcoded 5' primer served in a second PCR lasting about 7 to 12 cycles. There were at least 3 million CDR3-containing paired-end reads obtained from each sample. TCRdb analysed the 5' RACE reads with MiXCR anew, one entry per CDR3 protein. The repertoire holds around 820,000 distinct CDR3 sequences, roughly 25% seen once, with under 4.5% in the top ten. Germline V gives CDR1 SSHAT, CDR2 FNYEAQ (reference sequence). The CDR3 is made up of 16 amino acids. These same data were also listed under a study on T cells of mothers and their children. That investigation notes: Each child contributed about 3 million TCR beta CDR3 reads, while each mother contributed over 8.5 million.

The gene calls are TRBV7-7 and TRBJ2-6, with D tentatively TRBD1 or TRBD2 (6 bases each). The receptor was isolated from a boy aged 10-17 years in good health. The sample taken for sequencing was blood. CDR3 region: CASGATLNSGANVLTF. CDR3 nucleotides: TGTGCTTCGGGGGCCACCCTAAACTCTGGGGCCAACGTCCTGACTTTC.